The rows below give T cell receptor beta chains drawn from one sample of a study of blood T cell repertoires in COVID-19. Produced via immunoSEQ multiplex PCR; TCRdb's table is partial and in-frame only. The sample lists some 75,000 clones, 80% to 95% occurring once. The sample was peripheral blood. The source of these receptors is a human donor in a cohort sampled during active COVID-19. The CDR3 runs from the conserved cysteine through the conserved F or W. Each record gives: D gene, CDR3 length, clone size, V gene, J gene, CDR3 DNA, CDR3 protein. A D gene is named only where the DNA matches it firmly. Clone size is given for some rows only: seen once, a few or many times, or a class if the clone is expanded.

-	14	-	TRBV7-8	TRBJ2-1	TGTGCCAGCTGTAACCGGAGCTCCTACAATGAGCAGTTCTTC	CASCNRSSYNEQFF
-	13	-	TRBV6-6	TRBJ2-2	TGTGCCAGCAGTTACTCGGGGCCCGGGGAGCTGTTTTTT	CASSYSGPGELFF
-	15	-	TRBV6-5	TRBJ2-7	TGTGCCACCCGACCAGCCGGGAGTGGGTCCTACGAGCAGTACTTC	CATRPAGSGSYEQYF
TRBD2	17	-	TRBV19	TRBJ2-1	TGTGCCAGTAGAACGGTACGGGCGGGGGGGTCCTACAATGAGCAGTTCTTC	CASRTVRAGGSYNEQFF
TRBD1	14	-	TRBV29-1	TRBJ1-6	TGCAGCGTCTCCGGGACAGGGGTCGATTCACCCCTCCACTTT	CSVSGTGVDSPLHF
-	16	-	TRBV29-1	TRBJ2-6	TGCAGCGTTGAACAGGAGGGGGCTTACGGGGCCAACGTCCTGACTTTC	CSVEQEGAYGANVLTF
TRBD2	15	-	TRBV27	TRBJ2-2	TGTGCCAGCAGTTTCGGGACTACCAACACCGGGGAGCTGTTTTTT	CASSFGTTNTGELFF
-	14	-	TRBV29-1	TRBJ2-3	TGCAGCGTTGATTGGGGGGGCGGCACAGATACGCAGTATTTT	CSVDWGGGTDTQYF
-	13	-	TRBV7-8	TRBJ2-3	TGTGCCAGCAGCCCTAGGAGGGTAGATACGCAGTATTTT	CASSPRRVDTQYF
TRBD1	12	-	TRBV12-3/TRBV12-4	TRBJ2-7	TGTGCCAGCGGACGACAGGGTTACGAGCAGTACTTC	CASGRQGYEQYF
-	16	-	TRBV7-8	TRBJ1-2	TGTGCCAGCAGCCCACTCCGAACGGGGACACGGCATGGCTACACCTTC	CASSPLRTGTRHGYTF
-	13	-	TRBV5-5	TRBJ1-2	TGTGCCAGCAGCTTCCTCTATGACTATGGCTACACCTTC	CASSFLYDYGYTF
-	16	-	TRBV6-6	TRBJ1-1	TGTGCCAGCAGTTACTTCGGGCGGGGCCCCGACACTGAAGCTTTCTTT	CASSYFGRGPDTEAFF
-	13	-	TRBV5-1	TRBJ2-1	TGCGCCAGCAGCTTGGGGAGAAACAATGAGCAGTTCTTC	CASSLGRNNEQFF
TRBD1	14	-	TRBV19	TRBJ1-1	TGTGCCAGTAGTGTCAGGGGGCGGGGCACTGAAGCTTTCTTT	CASSVRGRGTEAFF
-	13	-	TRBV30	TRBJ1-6	TGTGCCTGGACGCAGGTATATAATTCACCCCTCCACTTT	CAWTQVYNSPLHF
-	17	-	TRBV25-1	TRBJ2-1	TGTGCCAGCAGTGATAAGCCCGACAGGATGAGAGGCAATGAGCAGTTCTTC	CASSDKPDRMRGNEQFF
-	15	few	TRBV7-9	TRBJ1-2	TGTGCCAGCAGCTTAGTAGGGCGCCTAGGGGATGGCTACACCTTC	CASSLVGRLGDGYTF
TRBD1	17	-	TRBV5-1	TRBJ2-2	TGCGCCAGCGCGAACAGGGGGTCAAATACGAACACCGGGGAGCTGTTTTTT	CASANRGSNTNTGELFF
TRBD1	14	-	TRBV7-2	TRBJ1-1	TGTGCCAGCAGCCCCTCTGGACAGGGCGTTGGGGCTTTCTTT	CASSPSGQGVGAFF
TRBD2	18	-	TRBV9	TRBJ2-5	TGTGCCAGCAGCGTAGGGGCTAGCGGGGGGGCAAGTGGGGAGACCCAGTACTTC	CASSVGASGGASGETQYF
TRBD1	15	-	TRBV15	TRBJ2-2	TGTGCCACCAGCAGGAGGGGGCCGAACACCGGGGAGCTGTTTTTT	CATSRRGPNTGELFF
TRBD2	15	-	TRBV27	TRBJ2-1	TGTGCCAGCAGTTTAGGCCCCCATCGGGGGGAGGGGCAGTTCTTC	CASSLGPHRGEGQFF
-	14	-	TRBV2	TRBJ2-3	TGTGCCAGCATGGGGGGTCTAAGCACAGATACGCAGTATTTT	CASMGGLSTDTQYF
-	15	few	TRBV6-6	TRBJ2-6	TGTGCCAGCAGTTACTCCGGGGCTGGGGCCAACGTCCTGACTTTC	CASSYSGAGANVLTF
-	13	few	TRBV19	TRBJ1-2	TGTGCCAGTAGGCGGGGCAGGGCGAATGGCTACACCTTC	CASRRGRANGYTF
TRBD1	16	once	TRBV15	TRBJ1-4	TGTGCCACCAGCAACCTTGTGGGACAGGGTGACGAAAAACTGTTTTTT	CATSNLVGQGDEKLFF
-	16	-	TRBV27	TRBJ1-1	TGTGCCAGCAGTTTAGCGTTTGGGCAGTTAAACACTGAAGCTTTCTTT	CASSLAFGQLNTEAFF
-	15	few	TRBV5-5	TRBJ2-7	TGTGCCAGCATCAAAGAAGGAGGTGGAGCCTACGAGCAGTACTTC	CASIKEGGGAYEQYF
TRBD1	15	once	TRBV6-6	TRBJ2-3	TGTGCCAGCAGTTACCAGGGACAGCCGACAGATACGCAGTATTTT	CASSYQGQPTDTQYF
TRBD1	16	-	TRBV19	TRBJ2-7	TGTGCCAGTAGATCCTCCGGGACAGTGACTCCCTACGAGCAGTACTTC	CASRSSGTVTPYEQYF
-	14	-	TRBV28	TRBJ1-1	TGTGCCAGCAGTTTTTTGGGGGCAGGGACTGAAGCTTTCTTT	CASSFLGAGTEAFF
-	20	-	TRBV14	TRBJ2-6	TGTGCCAGCAGCCAAGAAGGGGTCTTCGGCGTGGGTTCTGGGGCCAACGTCCTGACTTTC	CASSQEGVFGVGSGANVLTF
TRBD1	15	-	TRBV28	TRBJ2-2	TGTGCCAGCAGACTGACAGGGGTCGGCACCGGGGAGCTGTTTTTT	CASRLTGVGTGELFF
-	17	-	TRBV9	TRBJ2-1	TGTGCCAGCAGCGTAGTTAGGGAGCCCCTCTCCTACAATGAGCAGTTCTTC	CASSVVREPLSYNEQFF
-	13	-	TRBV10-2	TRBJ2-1	TGCGCCAGCGTCGGGATGGTTTACAATGAGCAGTTCTTC	CASVGMVYNEQFF
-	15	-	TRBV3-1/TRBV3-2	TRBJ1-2	TGTGCCAGCAGCCAAGGGCAGGGTGCTAACTATGGCTACACCTTC	CASSQGQGANYGYTF
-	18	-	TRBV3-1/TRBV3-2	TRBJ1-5	TGTGCCAGCAGCCAAGATATTCCAGGGGAGGGGAGCAATCAGCCCCAGCATTTT	CASSQDIPGEGSNQPQHF
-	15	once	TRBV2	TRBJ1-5	TGTGCCAGCAGTGGGGGGGGGTATAGCAATCAGCCCCAGCATTTT	CASSGGGYSNQPQHF
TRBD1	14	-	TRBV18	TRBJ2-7	TGTGCCAGCTCACCATCCGGACAGGGTAGCGAGCAGTACTTC	CASSPSGQGSEQYF
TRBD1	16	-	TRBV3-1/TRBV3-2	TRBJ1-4	TGTGCCAGCAGCCCCCTTCGGCAGGGGGGAAATGAAAAACTGTTTTTT	CASSPLRQGGNEKLFF
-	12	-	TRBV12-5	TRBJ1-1	TGTGCTAGTGGTTCCCAAATAGCTGGAGCTTTCTTT	CASGSQIAGAFF
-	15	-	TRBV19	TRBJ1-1	TGTGCCAGTAGTCGCACAGGGACGATAGGCACTGAAGCTTTCTTT	CASSRTGTIGTEAFF
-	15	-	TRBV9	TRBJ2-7	TGTGCCAGCAGCGTAGGGGTGGGGGGAACCTACGAGCAGTACTTC	CASSVGVGGTYEQYF
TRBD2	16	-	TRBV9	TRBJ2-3	TGTGCCAGCAGCGTAGAGGCGGGGGGCCGTGGAGATACGCAGTATTTT	CASSVEAGGRGDTQYF
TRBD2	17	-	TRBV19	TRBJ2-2	TGTGCCAGTACCCCAACTAGCGGGGGGGGGAACACCGGGGAGCTGTTTTTT	CASTPTSGGGNTGELFF
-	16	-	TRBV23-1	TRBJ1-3	TGCGCCAGCAGCGGAGGGCGGGCGGGGGCTGGAAACACCATATATTTT	CASSGGRAGAGNTIYF
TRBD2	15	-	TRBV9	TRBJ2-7	TGTGCCAGCAGCGCCGGACTAGCGGGGGCAGGAGAGCAGTACTTC	CASSAGLAGAGEQYF
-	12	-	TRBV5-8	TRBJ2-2	TGTGCCAGCAGCCCCAGGACCGGGGAGCTGTTTTTT	CASSPRTGELFF
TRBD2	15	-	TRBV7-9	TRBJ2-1	TGTGCCAGCAGCATCGGGGGGGTCGTCTACAATGAGCAGTTCTTC	CASSIGGVVYNEQFF
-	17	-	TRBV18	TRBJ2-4	TGTGCCAGCTCACCCAAGTCAGGGGCAGACGCCAAAAACATTCAGTACTTC	CASSPKSGADAKNIQYF
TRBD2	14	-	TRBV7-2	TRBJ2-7	TGTGCCAGCAGCTCCAAGACTAGCGGATACGAGCAGTACTTC	CASSSKTSGYEQYF